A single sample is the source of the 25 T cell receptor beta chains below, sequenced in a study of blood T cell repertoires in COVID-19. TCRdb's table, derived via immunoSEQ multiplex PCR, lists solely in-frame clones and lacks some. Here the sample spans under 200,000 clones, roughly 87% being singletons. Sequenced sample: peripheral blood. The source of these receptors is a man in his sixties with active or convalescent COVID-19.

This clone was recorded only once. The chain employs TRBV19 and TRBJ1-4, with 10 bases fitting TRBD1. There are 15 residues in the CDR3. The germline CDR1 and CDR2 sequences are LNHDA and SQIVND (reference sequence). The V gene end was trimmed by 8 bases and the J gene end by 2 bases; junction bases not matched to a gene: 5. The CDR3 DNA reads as TGTGCCAGTTCAGACAGGGGGCACACTAATGAAAAACTGTTTTTT. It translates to CASSDRGHTNEKLFF.

The CDR3 loop reads CATSDTPGTNRHTGELFF. The CDR3, as DNA: TGTGCCACCAGTGACACCCCCGGGACAAACAGGCACACCGGGGAGCTGTTTTTT. This sequence joins TRBV24-1 and TRBJ2-2, with a weak D call TRBD1 (6 bases). The V gene's germline CDR1 is KGHDR and CDR2 SFDVKD. This CDR3 has 18 amino acids. Deletions cut 4 bases from V and 3 bases from J, with 20 bases between.

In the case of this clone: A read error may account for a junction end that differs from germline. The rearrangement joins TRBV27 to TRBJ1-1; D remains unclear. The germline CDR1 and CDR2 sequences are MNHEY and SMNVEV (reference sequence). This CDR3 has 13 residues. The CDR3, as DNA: TGTGCCAGCAGTACCTCGGTGAATACTGAAGCTTTCTTT. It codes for CASSTSVNTEAFF.

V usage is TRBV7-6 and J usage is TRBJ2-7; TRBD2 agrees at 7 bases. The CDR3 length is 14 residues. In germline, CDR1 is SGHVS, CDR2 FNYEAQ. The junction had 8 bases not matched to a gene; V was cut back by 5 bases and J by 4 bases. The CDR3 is CASSLSPGGYEQYF. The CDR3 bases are TGTGCCAGCAGCCTAAGTCCCGGGGGGTACGAGCAGTACTTC.

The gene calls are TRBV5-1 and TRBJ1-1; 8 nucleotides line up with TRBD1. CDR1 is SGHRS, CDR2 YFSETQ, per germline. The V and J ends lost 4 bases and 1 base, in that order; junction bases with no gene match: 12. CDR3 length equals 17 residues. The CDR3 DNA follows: TGCGCCAGCAGCCCGGCTCCAGGGGGCCCGCGGAACACTGAAGCTTTCTTT. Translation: CASSPAPGGPRNTEAFF.

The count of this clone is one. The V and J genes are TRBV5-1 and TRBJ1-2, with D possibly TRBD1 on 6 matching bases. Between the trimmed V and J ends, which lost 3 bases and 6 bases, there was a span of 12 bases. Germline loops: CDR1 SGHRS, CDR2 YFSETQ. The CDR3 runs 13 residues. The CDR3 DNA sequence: TGCGCCAGCAGCTCCCAGGGGAGGGATGGCTACACCTTC. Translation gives CASSSQGRDGYTF.

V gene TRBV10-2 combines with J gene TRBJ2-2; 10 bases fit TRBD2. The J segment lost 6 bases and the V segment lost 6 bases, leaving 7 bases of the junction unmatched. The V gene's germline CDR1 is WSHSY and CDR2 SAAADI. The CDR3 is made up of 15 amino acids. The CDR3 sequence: CASSASGGAPGELFF. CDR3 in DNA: TGCGCCAGCAGCGCCAGCGGGGGGGCCCCCGGGGAGCTGTTTTTT.

The CDR3 sequence is CASSLTPVANEQFF. The CDR3 region has the DNA TGTGCCAGCAGCTTAACCCCAGTAGCGAATGAGCAGTTCTTC. The V and J genes are TRBV7-3 and TRBJ2-1; perhaps TRBD2 as D (5 bases). Trimming left V 0 bases short and J 7 bases short, with 10 bases between. This CDR3 has 14 residues. Germline lookup yields CDR1 SGHTA and CDR2 FQGTGA.

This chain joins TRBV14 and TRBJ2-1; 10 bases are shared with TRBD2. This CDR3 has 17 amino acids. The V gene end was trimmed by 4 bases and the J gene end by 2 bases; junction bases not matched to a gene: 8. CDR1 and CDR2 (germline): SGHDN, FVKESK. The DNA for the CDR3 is TGTGCCAGCAGCCCGGGTAGCGGGGGGTCAACCTACAATGAGCAGTTCTTC. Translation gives CASSPGSGGSTYNEQFF. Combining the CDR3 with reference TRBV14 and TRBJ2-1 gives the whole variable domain EAGVTQFPSHSVIEKGQTVTLRCDPISGHDNLYWYRRVMGKEIKFLLHFVKESKQDESGMPNNRFLAERTGGTYSTLKVQPAELEDSGVYFCASSPGSGGSTYNEQFFGPGTRLTVL.

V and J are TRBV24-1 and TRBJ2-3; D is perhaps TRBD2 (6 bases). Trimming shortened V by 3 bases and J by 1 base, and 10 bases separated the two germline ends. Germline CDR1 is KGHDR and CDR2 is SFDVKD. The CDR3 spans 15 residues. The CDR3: CATSDTSRGTDTQYF. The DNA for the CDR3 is TGTGCCACCAGTGATACTAGCAGGGGCACAGATACGCAGTATTTT.

The DNA of the CDR3 is TGTGCCAGTAAACCCCAGGATAGCAATCAGCCCCAGCATTTT. Translated: CASKPQDSNQPQHF. This chain links TRBV19 with TRBJ1-5; no reliable D call. CDR1 is LNHDA, CDR2 SQIVND, per germline (reference sequence). Trimming stripped 7 bases from V and 0 bases from J, with 10 bases between. The CDR3 contains 14 residues.

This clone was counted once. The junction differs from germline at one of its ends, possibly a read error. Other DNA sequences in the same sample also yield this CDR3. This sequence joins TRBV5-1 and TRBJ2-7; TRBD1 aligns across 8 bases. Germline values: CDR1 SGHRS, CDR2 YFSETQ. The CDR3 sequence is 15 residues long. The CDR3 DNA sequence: TGCGCCAGCAGCCTTACAGGGGGGATTTCCTACGAGCAGTATTTC. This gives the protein CASSLTGGISYEQYF.

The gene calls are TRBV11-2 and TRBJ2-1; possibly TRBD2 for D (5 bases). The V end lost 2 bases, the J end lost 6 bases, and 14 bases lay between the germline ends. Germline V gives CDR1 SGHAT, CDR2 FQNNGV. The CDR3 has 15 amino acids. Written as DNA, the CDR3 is TGTGCCAGCAGCTTATGGGGAGCTTCGGGCAATGAGCAGTTCTTC. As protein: CASSLWGASGNEQFF.

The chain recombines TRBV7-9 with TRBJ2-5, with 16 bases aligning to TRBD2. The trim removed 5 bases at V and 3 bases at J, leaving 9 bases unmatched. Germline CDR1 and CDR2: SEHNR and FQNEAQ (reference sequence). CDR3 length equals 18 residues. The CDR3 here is CASSPGTSGGAGEETQYF. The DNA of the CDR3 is TGTGCCAGCAGCCCTGGGACTAGCGGGGGGGCAGGAGAAGAGACCCAGTACTTC.

The CDR3 DNA reads as TGTGCCAGCAGTAGTACCGGGACAGGCTCCTATGGCTACACCTTC. This gives the protein CASSSTGTGSYGYTF. The genes are TRBV6-5 and TRBJ1-2, with 8 bases fitting TRBD1. Germline trimming cut 5 bases from V and 4 bases from J; bases unmatched to any gene: 9. CDR1 is MNHEY and CDR2 is SVGAGI in the germline V gene. This CDR3 spans 15 amino acids.

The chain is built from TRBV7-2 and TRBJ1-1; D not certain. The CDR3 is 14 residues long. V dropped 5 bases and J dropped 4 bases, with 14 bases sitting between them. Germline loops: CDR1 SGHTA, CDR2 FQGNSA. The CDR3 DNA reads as TGTGCCAGCAGCCCCAGGAGCCTAGCCACTGAAGCTTTCTTT. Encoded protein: CASSPRSLATEAFF.

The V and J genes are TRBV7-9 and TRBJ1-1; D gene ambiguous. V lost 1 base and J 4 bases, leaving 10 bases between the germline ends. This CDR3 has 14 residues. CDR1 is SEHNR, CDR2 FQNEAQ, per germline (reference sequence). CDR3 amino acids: CASSLDNAGTEAFF. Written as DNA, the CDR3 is TGTGCCAGCAGCTTAGATAATGCAGGCACTGAAGCTTTCTTT.

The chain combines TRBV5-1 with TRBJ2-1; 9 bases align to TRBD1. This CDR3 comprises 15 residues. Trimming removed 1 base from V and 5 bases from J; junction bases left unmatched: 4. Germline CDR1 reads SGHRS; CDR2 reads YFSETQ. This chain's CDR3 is CASSLWTGVNNEQFF. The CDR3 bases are TGCGCCAGCAGCTTGTGGACAGGGGTAAACAATGAGCAGTTCTTC.

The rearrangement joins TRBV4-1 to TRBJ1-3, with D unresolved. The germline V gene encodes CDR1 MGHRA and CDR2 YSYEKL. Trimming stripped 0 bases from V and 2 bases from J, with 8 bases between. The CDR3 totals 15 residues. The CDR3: CASSQDWRTGNTIYF. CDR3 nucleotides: TGCGCCAGCAGCCAAGATTGGAGAACTGGAAACACCATATATTTT.

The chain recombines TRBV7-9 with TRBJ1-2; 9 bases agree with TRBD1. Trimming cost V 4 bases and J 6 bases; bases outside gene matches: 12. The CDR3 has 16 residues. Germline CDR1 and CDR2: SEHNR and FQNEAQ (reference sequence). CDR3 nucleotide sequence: TGTGCCAGCAGCTCCGGTGACAGGGGGGGATCTAATGGCTACACCTTC. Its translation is CASSSGDRGGSNGYTF.

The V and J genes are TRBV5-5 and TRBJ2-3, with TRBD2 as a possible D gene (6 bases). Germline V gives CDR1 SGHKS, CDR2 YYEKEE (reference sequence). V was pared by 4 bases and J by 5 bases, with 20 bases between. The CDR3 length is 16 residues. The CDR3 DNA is TGTGCCAGCAGCCTATGGGGCGGGGTAAAAGAAGATACGCAGTATTTT. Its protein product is CASSLWGGVKEDTQYF.

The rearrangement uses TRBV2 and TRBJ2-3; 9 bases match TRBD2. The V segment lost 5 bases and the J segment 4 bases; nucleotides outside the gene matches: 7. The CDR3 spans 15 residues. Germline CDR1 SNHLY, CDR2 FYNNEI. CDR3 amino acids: CASSFGTSFADTQYF. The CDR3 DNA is TGTGCCAGCAGTTTCGGGACTAGCTTTGCAGATACGCAGTATTTT.

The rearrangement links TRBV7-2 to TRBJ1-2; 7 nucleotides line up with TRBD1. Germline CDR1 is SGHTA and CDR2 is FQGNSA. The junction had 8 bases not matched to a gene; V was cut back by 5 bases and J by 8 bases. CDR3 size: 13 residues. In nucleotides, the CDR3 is TGTGCCAGCAGCCGACGGGACAGTCGGGGCTACACCTTC. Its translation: CASSRRDSRGYTF.

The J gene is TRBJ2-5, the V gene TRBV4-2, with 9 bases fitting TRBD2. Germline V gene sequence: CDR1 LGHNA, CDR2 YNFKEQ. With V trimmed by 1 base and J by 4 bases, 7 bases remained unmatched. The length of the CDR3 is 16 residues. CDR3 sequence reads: CASSQAGGGAPETQYF. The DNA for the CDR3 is TGTGCCAGCAGCCAAGCTGGCGGGGGGGCCCCAGAGACCCAGTACTTC.

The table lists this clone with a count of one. As DNA, the CDR3 is TGTGCCAGCAGCCCCTCCGGGACAGGGAGCTCCTACGAGCAGTACTTC. Its protein product is CASSPSGTGSSYEQYF. The J gene is TRBJ2-7, the V gene TRBV7-8; 9 nucleotides match TRBD1. The trim removed 5 bases at V and 0 bases at J, leaving 8 bases unmatched. The CDR3 is 16 residues long. Per the germline V gene, CDR1 is SGHVS and CDR2 is FQNEAQ. Together with reference TRBV7-8 and TRBJ2-7, the CDR3 gives the full variable domain: GAGVSQSPRYKVAKRGQDVALRCDPISGHVSLFWYQQALGQGPEFLTYFQNEAQLDKSGLPSDRFFAERPEGSVSTLKIQRTQQEDSAVYLCASSPSGTGSSYEQYFGPGTRLTVT.